Sequencing of this T cell receptor (beta chain) was carried out in a study of CD8+ T cells in alopecia areata. Study at large: A 6-month period off drug followed tofacitinib, which lasted 6 to 18 months.

It was cDNA, reverse transcribed from extracted RNA, that served as the sequencing template. The repertoire was sequenced with immunoSEQ multiplex PCR; TCRdb's copy has only in-frame clones and lacks some. This table has 100,000 to 150,000 clones, roughly 50% appearing once. Patients with alopecia areata provided lesional scalp punch biopsies as well as peripheral blood. CDR1 and CDR2 (germline): SGHDT, YYEEEE. The V gene end was trimmed by 4 bases and the J gene end by 5 bases; junction bases not matched to a gene: 17. CDR3 length: 17 amino acids. This clone has more than one count but fewer than ten.

The input for sequencing was CD8+ T cells sorted from blood, taken at week 0. The chain links TRBV5-6 to TRBJ2-5; TRBD2 matches 7 bases. This clonotype originated in a human donor with alopecia areata. The CDR3, as DNA: TGTGCCAGCAGCCCTCGGGACCGACTAGCTCGGACGGAGACCCAGTACTTC. Residues: CASSPRDRLARTETQYF.